This T cell receptor (beta chain) was sequenced during a study of identifying expanded T cells in peripheral blood. About this clone itself: Its antigen is not identified.

Study-level points and caveats: Variance in clone template counts between approximately two-week samples significantly increased with total template count across all healthy donors. Over two and four weeks, about 17 and 20 clones changed, versus roughly 1.1 between replicates.

No infections or other immune events were documented during collection. Assay used: immunoSEQ multiplex PCR; TCRdb lists only in-frame clones, some missing. The sample shows 110,000 or so clones, about 88% of them seen only once. V shed 3 bases and J shed 6 bases, with 9 bases lying between them. Germline V gene data show CDR1 as KGHSH and CDR2 as LQKENI. This CDR3 contains 13 residues. The source of this sequence is a person aged 18 to 75 in good health. The genes are TRBV18 and TRBJ1-3, with D uncertain. The specimen sequenced was blood. DNA of the CDR3: TGTGCCAGCTCACCCAGGTCGTTAAACACCATATATTTT. It is translated as CASSPRSLNTIYF.